The entry below describes one TCR beta chain. What it recognizes is unknown. TCRdb keeps only in-frame clones here, not all; method: immunoSEQ multiplex PCR. This table holds around 99,000 clones, approximately 93% found once. V was trimmed by 3 bases and J by 0 bases, leaving 9 bases between them. The CDR3 runs to 14 residues. Germline loops: CDR1 SGHDN, CDR2 FVKESK. This sample was taken from a study of T cell responses to AZD1222 COVID-19 vaccine. Study-wide results and limits: Among vaccine-associated CD4 TCRs, coverage spanned spike, with dominance at 160-218 and 743-854.

This clonotype originated in an adult who received the AZD1222 COVID-19 vaccine. The genes are TRBV14 and TRBJ2-7; D remains unclear. The sequenced sample was peripheral blood, obtained 28 days after the second AZD1222 dose. The chain's CDR3 is CASSQLGVSYEQYF. The CDR3 DNA reads as TGTGCCAGCAGCCAGTTAGGAGTCTCCTACGAGCAGTACTTC.